The clone carrying this TCR beta chain has a single count. The target antigen is unknown. Germline V lookup: CDR1 MNHNS, CDR2 SASEGT. The CDR3 totals 14 residues. V lost 3 bases to trimming and J lost 8 bases, with 13 bases between them. This sample is drawn from a study of PD-1 blockade in classical Hodgkin lymphoma. General study findings and limits: At baseline, newly diagnosed patients reportedly showed less TCR diversity than healthy donors. Factors driving the repertoire differences, possibly disease activity or prior therapy, remain undefined.

Clones were read by immunoSEQ multiplex PCR, and TCRdb kept only the in-frame ones, dropping some. The table shows about 30,000 clones, with about nine tenths occurring only once. Documented time point: newly diagnosed, previously untreated cHL patient sample. The study purified CD4+ T cells from thawed PBMCs using magnetic negative selection. Comparison relied on PBMCs that came from newly diagnosed, untreated classical Hodgkin lymphoma. The chain has TRBV6-1 and TRBJ1-4; TRBD1 might be the D (6 bases). The sequencing sample was made of CD4+ T cells from blood. The clonotype was recovered from a human donor with classical Hodgkin lymphoma. The DNA of the CDR3 is TGTGCCAGCAGTGACAAGGGGGAGGGGGAAAAACTGTTTTTT. Translation gives CASSDKGEGEKLFF.